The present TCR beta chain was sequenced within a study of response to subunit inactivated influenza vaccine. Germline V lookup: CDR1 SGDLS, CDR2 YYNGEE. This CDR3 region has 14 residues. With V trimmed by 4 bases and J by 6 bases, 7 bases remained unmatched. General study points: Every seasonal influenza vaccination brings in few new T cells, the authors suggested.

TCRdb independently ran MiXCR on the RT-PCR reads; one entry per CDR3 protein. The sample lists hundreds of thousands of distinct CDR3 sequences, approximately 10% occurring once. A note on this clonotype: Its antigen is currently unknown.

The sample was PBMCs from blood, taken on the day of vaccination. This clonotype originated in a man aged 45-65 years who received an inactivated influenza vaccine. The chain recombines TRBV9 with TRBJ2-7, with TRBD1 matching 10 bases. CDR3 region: CASSPGTGVSEQYF. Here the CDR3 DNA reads TGTGCCAGCAGCCCCGGGACAGGGGTTAGCGAGCAGTACTTC.